The text below deals with one TCR beta chain. CDR3 length: 15 residues. Germline V gives CDR1 SGHRS, CDR2 YFSETQ. The germline V and J ends were trimmed by 0 bases and 7 bases, with 16 bases remaining between them. The sample belongs to a study of blood T cell repertoires in COVID-19. Across the whole study: The analysed material was cDNA or gDNA that came from T cells, B-cell-depleted T cells, or PBMCs.

Sequencing was performed with immunoSEQ multiplex PCR; in TCRdb, only in-frame clones are kept and a portion is missing. The profile covers 65,000 to 80,000 clones, with roughly 82% appearing a single time and 20% to 25% taken by the ten largest. The rearrangement links TRBV5-1 to TRBJ1-2, with D possibly matching TRBD1 (6 bases). This TCR derives from a human donor in a cohort sampled during active COVID-19. The material sequenced was peripheral blood. The CDR3 reads CASSLEYRGAGGYTF. CDR3 bases: TGCGCCAGCAGCTTGGAATATCGGGGGGCAGGTGGCTACACCTTC.